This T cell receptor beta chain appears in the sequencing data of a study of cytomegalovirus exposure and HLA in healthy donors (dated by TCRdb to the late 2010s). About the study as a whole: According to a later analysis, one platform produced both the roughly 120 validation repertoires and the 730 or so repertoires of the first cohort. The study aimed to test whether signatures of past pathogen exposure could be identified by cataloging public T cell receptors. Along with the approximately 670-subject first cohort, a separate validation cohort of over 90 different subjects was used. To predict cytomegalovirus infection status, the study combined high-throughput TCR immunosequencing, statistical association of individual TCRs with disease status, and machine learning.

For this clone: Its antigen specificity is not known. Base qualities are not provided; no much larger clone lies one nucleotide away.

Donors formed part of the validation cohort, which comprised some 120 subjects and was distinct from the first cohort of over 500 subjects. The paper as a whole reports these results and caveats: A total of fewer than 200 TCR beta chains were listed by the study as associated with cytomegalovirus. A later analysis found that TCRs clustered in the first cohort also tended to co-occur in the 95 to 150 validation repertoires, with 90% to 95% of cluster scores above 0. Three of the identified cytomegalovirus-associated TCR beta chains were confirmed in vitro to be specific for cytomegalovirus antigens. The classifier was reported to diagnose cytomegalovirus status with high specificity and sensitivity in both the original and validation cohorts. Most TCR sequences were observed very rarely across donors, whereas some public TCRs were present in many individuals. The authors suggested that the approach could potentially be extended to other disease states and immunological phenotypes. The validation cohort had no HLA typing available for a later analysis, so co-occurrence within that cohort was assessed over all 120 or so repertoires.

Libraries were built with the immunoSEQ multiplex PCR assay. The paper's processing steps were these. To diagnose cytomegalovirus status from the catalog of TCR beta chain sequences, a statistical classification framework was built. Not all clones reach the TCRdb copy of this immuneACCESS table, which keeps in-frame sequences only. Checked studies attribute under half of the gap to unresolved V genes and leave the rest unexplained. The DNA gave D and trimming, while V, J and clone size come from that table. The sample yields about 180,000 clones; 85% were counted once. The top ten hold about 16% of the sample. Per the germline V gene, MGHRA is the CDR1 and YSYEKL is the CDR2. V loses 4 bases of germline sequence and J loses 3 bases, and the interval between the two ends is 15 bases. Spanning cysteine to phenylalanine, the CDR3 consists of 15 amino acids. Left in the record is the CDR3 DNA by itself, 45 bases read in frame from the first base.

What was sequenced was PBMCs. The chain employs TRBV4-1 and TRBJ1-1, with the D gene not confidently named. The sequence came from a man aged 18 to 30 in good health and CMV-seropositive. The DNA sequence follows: TGCGCCAGCAGCCCCGATTCTCGAGGGCACACTGAAGCTTTCTTT. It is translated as CASSPDSRGHTEAFF.